Listed here is a single TCR beta chain. Its antigen is not known. Measured with immunoSEQ multiplex PCR; TCRdb has only the in-frame clones, and not every one. The repertoire holds 120,000 or so clones, with roughly nine tenths as singletons. The source of the sample is a study of cytomegalovirus exposure and HLA in healthy donors. Study overall: The roughly 110 validation repertoires were produced on the same platform as the roughly 660 repertoires of the first cohort. This was reported in a later analysis.

Study-level results: CMV antigen specificity of a few CMV-associated chains was confirmed in vitro. Subsequent analysis of the roughly 120 validation repertoires found a tendency for first-cohort TCR clusters to co-occur.

Looked up from germline, CDR1 is MNHEY and CDR2 is SMNVEV (reference sequence). The CDR3 has 14 residues. With V trimmed by 2 bases and J by 10 bases, 7 bases remained unmatched. This clonotype was obtained from a woman between 18 and 30 years old in good health and CMV-seronegative. The chain links TRBV27 to TRBJ2-1; the match to TRBD1 covers 8 bases. Sequenced: PBMCs. CDR3 residues: CASSLTQGAREQFF. DNA of the CDR3: TGTGCCAGCAGTTTAACCCAGGGGGCAAGGGAGCAGTTCTTC.